These 32 T cell receptor beta chains came from one sample sequenced in a study of cytomegalovirus exposure and HLA in healthy donors. The PCR was carried out with 60 Vbeta primers and 13 Jbeta primers. This table comes from immunoSEQ multiplex PCR, and its TCRdb copy is limited to in-frame clones, with some not included. The table shows approximately 170,000 clones, with about 62% occurring only once. Sequenced material: PBMCs. The source of these receptors is a man aged 40-49 years in good health and CMV-seronegative.

The rearrangement links TRBV7-6 to TRBJ2-5, with a tentative D call TRBD2 (6 bases). The CDR3 runs to 15 residues. In germline, CDR1 is SGHVS, CDR2 FNYEAQ. Trimming took 2 bases from V and 4 from J, leaving 14 bases between them. DNA for the CDR3: TGTGCCAGCAGCTTAACGGCGGGATGGGGAGAGACCCAGTACTTC. It encodes CASSLTAGWGETQYF.

The chain carries TRBV5-1 and TRBJ1-3; weak D call: TRBD1 (6 bases). V shed 1 base and J shed 0 bases, with 20 bases lying between them. The CDR3 is 19 residues long. CDR1 is SGHRS, CDR2 YFSETQ, per germline. CDR3 sequence (DNA): TGCGCCAGCAGCTTGAAAAGGACAGTTCGCTTGAACTCTGGAAACACCATATATTTT. This sequence encodes CASSLKRTVRLNSGNTIYF.

V is TRBV19 and J is TRBJ1-1; maybe TRBD1 (6 bases). Trimming cost V 7 bases and J 7 bases, with 16 bases left between them. CDR1 is LNHDA, CDR2 SQIVND, per germline (reference sequence). The CDR3 is 13 amino acids. In DNA form, the CDR3 reads TGTGCCAGTACCCACGGGGGGGGCGATGAAGCTTTCTTT. Protein: CASTHGGGDEAFF.

This chain uses TRBV19 with TRBJ2-1, with 14 positions matching TRBD2. CDR3 length equals 17 residues. Germline V CDR1 and CDR2: LNHDA, SQIVND (reference sequence). Trimming took 5 bases from V and 2 from J; bases not matched to a gene: 5. CDR3 in DNA: TGTGCCAGTAGTCCCGGGACTAGCGGGGGTACCTACAATGAGCAGTTCTTC. This encodes CASSPGTSGGTYNEQFF.

V gene TRBV7-6 combines with J gene TRBJ2-7; maybe TRBD1 (5 bases). From germline, CDR1 is SGHVS and CDR2 FNYEAQ. The germline V and J ends were trimmed by 3 bases and 10 bases, with 19 bases remaining between them. There are 14 residues in the CDR3. The CDR3 is CASSFRQGREEQYF. The CDR3 DNA reads as TGTGCCAGCAGCTTCAGGCAGGGAAGGGAAGAACAGTACTTC.

This CDR3 reads CAARRGPNTGELFF. As DNA, the CDR3 is TGTGCCGCAAGGCGGGGGCCGAACACCGGGGAGCTGTTTTTT. This chain joins TRBV19 and TRBJ2-2; D possibly corresponds to TRBD2 (7 bases). The V end lost 11 bases, the J end lost 0 bases, and 13 bases lay between the germline ends. The CDR3 runs to 14 residues. CDR1 LNHDA and CDR2 SQIVND come from the germline V gene (reference sequence).

The rearrangement uses TRBV9 and TRBJ2-3, with D unclear. Germline lookup yields CDR1 SGDLS and CDR2 YYNGEE. This CDR3 comprises 15 residues. The V end was cut by 4 bases, the J end by 0 bases, with 12 bases between. CDR3 DNA: TGTGCCAGCAGCCCACAATTATCTAGCACAGATACGCAGTATTTT. It encodes CASSPQLSSTDTQYF.

V is TRBV7-2 and J is TRBJ1-4, with D hard to call. From germline, CDR1 is SGHTA and CDR2 FQGNSA. The CDR3 spans 14 residues. The germline V and J ends were trimmed by 5 bases and 0 bases, with 7 bases remaining between them. Here the CDR3 reads CASSRHPTNEKLFF. The CDR3, as DNA: TGTGCCAGCAGCAGACACCCAACTAATGAAAAACTGTTTTTT. Full variable domain (remainder filled in from reference TRBV7-2 and TRBJ1-4): GAGVSQSPSNKVTEKGKDVELRCDPISGHTALYWYRQSLGQGLEFLIYFQGNSAPDKSGLPSDRFSAERTGGSVSTLTIQRTQQEDSAVYLCASSRHPTNEKLFFGSGTQLSVL.

The chain employs TRBV7-2 and TRBJ2-7; 10 bases are a match to TRBD2. The CDR3 totals 18 residues. V was pared by 2 bases and J by 0 bases, with 10 bases of the junction left unmatched. From germline, CDR1 is SGHTA and CDR2 FQGNSA. In DNA form, the CDR3 reads TGTGCCAGCAGCTTAATGGCTAGCGGGGGCCTGAGCTCCTACGAGCAGTACTTC. This gives the protein CASSLMASGGLSSYEQYF.

The genes are TRBV19 and TRBJ1-1; D possibly corresponds to TRBD1 (6 bases). V was pared by 4 bases and J by 0 bases, with 12 bases between. CDR3 length equals 15 residues. Germline values: CDR1 LNHDA, CDR2 SQIVND (reference sequence). The CDR3, as DNA: TGTGCCAGTAGTAGTCGCGGACAGATGAACACTGAAGCTTTCTTT. This encodes CASSSRGQMNTEAFF.

The V call is TRBV2, the J call TRBJ2-7; 11 nucleotides agree with TRBD1. Germline CDR1 reads SNHLY; CDR2 reads FYNNEI. CDR3 length: 15 residues. The ends lost 5 bases at V and 3 bases at J; junction bases unmatched: 6. CDR3 sequence reads: CASSPGTGGGYEQYF. The CDR3 nucleotides are TGTGCCAGCAGTCCCGGGACAGGGGGTGGCTACGAGCAGTACTTC.

The chain employs TRBV7-9 and TRBJ1-4, with 7 bases that match TRBD1. The V gene end was trimmed by 4 bases and the J gene end by 8 bases; junction bases not matched to a gene: 13. Germline assignment: CDR1 SEHNR and CDR2 FQNEAQ (reference sequence). The CDR3 is made up of 16 amino acids. The DNA for the CDR3 is TGTGCCAGCAGCTCCGGGAGGGGGCAAGGAGGGGAAAAACTGTTTTTT. Encoded protein: CASSSGRGQGGEKLFF.

The chain has TRBV5-4 and TRBJ1-1; D ambiguous. Trimming removed 0 bases at V and 3 bases at J, with 12 bases between. Looked up from germline, CDR1 is SGHNT and CDR2 is YYREEE (reference sequence). This CDR3 has 15 residues. The CDR3 reads CASSLDRGTDTEAFF. The CDR3 DNA reads as TGTGCCAGCAGCTTGGATCGGGGTACGGACACTGAAGCTTTCTTT. Looking up the rest from reference TRBV5-4 and TRBJ1-1 gives the full variable domain: ETGVTQSPTHLIKTRGQQVTLRCSSQSGHNTVSWYQQALGQGPQFIFQYYREEENGRGNFPPRFSGLQFPNYSSELNVNALELDDSALYLCASSLDRGTDTEAFFGQGTRLTVV.

This clone was picked up a small number of times. The chain recombines TRBV4-3 with TRBJ2-3; 9 nucleotides line up with TRBD2. The CDR3 is 17 residues long. CDR1 and CDR2 (germline): LGHNA, YSLEER. The V gene end was trimmed by 0 bases and the J gene end by 2 bases; junction bases not matched to a gene: 6. CDR3: CASSQDKGLAFTDTQYF. The CDR3 DNA reads as TGCGCCAGCAGCCAAGATAAGGGACTAGCCTTCACAGATACGCAGTATTTT.

CDR3 sequence (DNA): TGTGCCAGTAGTATAAGCGGGACAGGGGGCTACGAGCAGTACTTC. Protein: CASSISGTGGYEQYF. The rearrangement uses TRBV19 and TRBJ2-7; TRBD1 agrees at 11 bases. The CDR3 runs to 15 residues. Germline V gene sequence: CDR1 LNHDA, CDR2 SQIVND (reference sequence). V was pared by 2 bases and J by 3 bases, with 3 bases of the junction left unmatched.

The chain combines TRBV30 with TRBJ2-2; no reliable D call. CDR3 length: 14 residues. Germline V gene sequence: CDR1 GTSNPN, CDR2 SVGIG (reference sequence). Deletions cut 2 bases from V and 4 bases from J, with 11 bases between. The CDR3 sequence: CAWSFELSTGELFF. In DNA, the CDR3 is TGTGCCTGGAGTTTTGAACTTTCCACCGGGGAGCTGTTTTTT. Full variable domain (outside the CDR3, taken from reference TRBV30 and TRBJ2-2): SQTIHQWPATLVQPVGSPLSLECTVEGTSNPNLYWYRQAAGRGLQLLFYSVGIGQISSEVPQNLSASRPQDRQFILSSKKLLLSDSGFYLCAWSFELSTGELFFGEGSRLTVL.

J is TRBJ1-1 and V is TRBV25-1; D possibly corresponds to TRBD1 (6 bases). V was shortened by 7 bases and J by 1 base, with 10 bases between the two germline ends. Germline V lookup: CDR1 MGHDK, CDR2 SYGVNS. This CDR3 region has 13 residues. The CDR3 loop reads CASIGGRNTEAFF. In nucleotides, the CDR3 is TGTGCCAGCATAGGGGGACGGAACACTGAAGCTTTCTTT. Complete variable domain (other parts from reference TRBV25-1 and TRBJ1-1): EADIYQTPRYLVIGTGKKITLECSQTMGHDKMYWYQQDPGMELHLIHYSYGVNSTEKGDLSSESTVSRIRTEHFPLTLESARPSHTSQYLCASIGGRNTEAFFGQGTRLTVV.

This clone was counted only a few times. This chain connects TRBV5-4 to TRBJ1-6, with D tentatively TRBD1 (6 bases). Germline V gene sequence: CDR1 SGHNT, CDR2 YYREEE (reference sequence). This CDR3 is 14 amino acids long. The V end was cut by 0 bases, the J end by 10 bases, with 11 bases between. DNA of the CDR3: TGTGCCAGCAGCTTGGACAGGGAACGATCACCCCTCCACTTT. Amino acids: CASSLDRERSPLHF.

This clone came up once. The J gene is TRBJ2-2, the V gene TRBV6-5; D perhaps matches TRBD1 (6 bases). The CDR3 sequence is 14 residues long. Germline CDR1 is MNHEY and CDR2 is SVGAGI. The V and J ends lost 2 bases and 7 bases respectively, with 11 bases between them. In DNA form, the CDR3 reads TGTGCCAGCAGTTACGCAGAGACAGGCGGGGAGCTGTTTTTT. It codes for CASSYAETGGELFF.

The rearrangement links TRBV6-5 to TRBJ2-2; 8 bases agree with TRBD2. The CDR3 is 15 amino acids. The germline CDR1 and CDR2 sequences are MNHEY and SVGAGI. Trimming took 5 bases from V and 1 from J; bases not matched to a gene: 3. The CDR3 DNA reads as TGTGCCAGCAGTCGTAGCGGGAAGAACACCGGGGAGCTGTTTTTT. It translates to CASSRSGKNTGELFF.

This clone came up once. The chain links TRBV9 to TRBJ2-5; TRBD2 matches 7 bases. Germline CDR1 and CDR2: SGDLS and YYNGEE. The V and J ends lost 0 bases and 4 bases, in that order; junction bases with no gene match: 3. The CDR3 runs 14 residues. CDR3 loop: CASSVEGGRETQYF. The CDR3 DNA sequence: TGTGCCAGCAGCGTAGAGGGCGGGAGAGAGACCCAGTACTTC.

V and J are TRBV6-1 and TRBJ1-4; possible D gene TRBD1, 5 bases. Trimming removed 3 bases from V and 5 bases from J, with 10 bases in between. From germline, CDR1 is MNHNS and CDR2 SASEGT. The CDR3 has 14 residues. DNA for the CDR3: TGTGCCAGCAGTGACGCCAGGGTAAATGAAAAACTGTTTTTT. Amino acids: CASSDARVNEKLFF.

This clone was found a few times. The junction departs from the called germline gene at one end, perhaps through a read error. The rearrangement uses TRBV7-9 and TRBJ1-1; no clear D gene. Germline V gene sequence: CDR1 SEHNR, CDR2 FQNEAQ (reference sequence). The CDR3 contains 12 residues. CDR3 sequence (DNA): TGTTCCAGCAGCTTAGAGTTCGGTGAAGCTTTCTTT. Translation gives CSSSLEFGEAFF.

V usage is TRBV19 and J usage is TRBJ1-5; D call uncertain. CDR3 size: 14 residues. Germline values: CDR1 LNHDA, CDR2 SQIVND (reference sequence). Trimming took off 5 bases at V and 1 base at J, with 9 bases between the two ends. In DNA form, the CDR3 reads TGTGCCAGTAGTGGGCAAATAAGCAATCAGCCCCAGCATTTT. Its protein product is CASSGQISNQPQHF.

J is TRBJ2-7 and V is TRBV5-1; D call uncertain. The CDR3 consists of 11 residues. The V gene lost 6 bases and the J gene lost 2 bases, with 6 bases spanning the gap. Germline CDR1 is SGHRS and CDR2 is YFSETQ. The CDR3: CASNEAYEQYF. Written as DNA, the CDR3 is TGCGCCAGCAATGAGGCCTACGAGCAGTACTTC. Full variable domain (missing parts from reference TRBV5-1 and TRBJ2-7): KAGVTQTPRYLIKTRGQQVTLSCSPISGHRSVSWYQQTPGQGLQFLFEYFSETQRNKGNFPGRFSGRQFSNSRSEMNVSTLELGDSALYLCASNEAYEQYFGPGTRLTVT.

This clone was detected only a few times. The genes are TRBV28 and TRBJ1-4; D gene unclear. Trimming left V 8 bases short and J 0 bases short, with 4 bases between. CDR1 is MDHEN and CDR2 is SYDVKM in the germline V gene. There are 12 residues in the CDR3. The CDR3 region has the DNA TGTGCCAGCGAGTCAACTAATGAAAAACTGTTTTTT. Its protein is CASESTNEKLFF. The variable domain in full, completed from reference TRBV28 and TRBJ1-4, reads DVKVTQSSRYLVKRTGEKVFLECVQDMDHENMFWYRQDPGLGLRLIYFSYDVKMKEKGDIPEGYSVSREKKERFSLILESASTNQTSMYLCASESTNEKLFFGSGTQLSVL.

The chain couples TRBV7-8 to TRBJ2-2; 7 bases map to TRBD1. The CDR3 totals 15 residues. CDR1 and CDR2 from the germline V gene are SGHVS and FQNEAQ. After removal of 1 base from V and 4 bases from J, the junction contained 3 bases not matched to a gene. The CDR3 here is CASSLVTGATGELFF. Here the CDR3 DNA reads TGTGCCAGCAGCTTAGTTACAGGGGCCACCGGGGAGCTGTTTTTT. The whole variable domain, remainder taken from reference TRBV7-8 and TRBJ2-2, is GAGVSQSPRYKVAKRGQDVALRCDPISGHVSLFWYQQALGQGPEFLTYFQNEAQLDKSGLPSDRFFAERPEGSVSTLKIQRTQQEDSAVYLCASSLVTGATGELFFGEGSRLTVL.

This chain uses TRBV5-1 with TRBJ2-5; no definite D call. This CDR3 has 15 amino acids. V lost 0 bases, J lost 6 bases, and 15 bases lay in between. The germline CDR1 and CDR2 sequences are SGHRS and YFSETQ. CDR3 DNA sequence: TGCGCCAGCAGCTTGGCGGCGCAGGCGACAAAGACCCAGTACTTC. It yields the protein CASSLAAQATKTQYF.

The sample holds one count of this clone. The chain couples TRBV11-3 to TRBJ2-3; no definite D call. V lost 5 bases to trimming and J lost 6 bases, with 12 bases between them. The germline gives CDR1 SGHNT, CDR2 YENEEA. The CDR3 runs 13 residues. This chain's CDR3 is CASSPNMVDTQYF. As DNA, the CDR3 is TGTGCCAGCAGCCCAAACATGGTTGATACGCAGTATTTT. The complete variable domain, with remaining parts taken from reference TRBV11-3 and TRBJ2-3, reads EAGVVQSPRYKIIEKKQPVAFWCNPISGHNTLYWYLQNLGQGPELLIRYENEEAVDDSQLPKDRFSAERLKGVDSTLKIQPAELGDSAVYLCASSPNMVDTQYFGPGTRLTVL.

The chain carries TRBV10-2 and TRBJ2-1, with TRBD2 as a possible D gene (6 bases). There are 14 residues in the CDR3. V was cut by 5 bases and J by 4 bases, with 12 bases left in between. Germline V gene data show CDR1 as WSHSY and CDR2 as SAAADI. The CDR3 DNA sequence: TGCGCCAGCAGTTCCGGGACTTCGTACAATGAGCAGTTCTTC. Amino acid sequence: CASSSGTSYNEQFF.

This rearrangement joins TRBV21-1 to TRBJ2-5; TRBD2, as called in the table, went unchecked against the DNA. TRBV21-1 is flagged as a pseudogene. This CDR3 spans 17 amino acids. The CDR3 DNA sequence: TGTGCCAGCAGCAAAAAAGGAAGAGGGGGGGGGCAAGAGACCCAGTACTTC. It yields the protein CASSKKGRGGGQETQYF.

This clone was counted a few times. CDR3 residues: CASSPPGGEQYF. In nucleotides, the CDR3 is TGTGCCAGCTCACCACCGGGAGGCGAGCAGTACTTC. The V gene is TRBV18, the J gene TRBJ2-7; perhaps TRBD2 as D (6 bases). The CDR3 totals 12 residues. The germline gives CDR1 KGHSH, CDR2 LQKENI. Trimming left V 0 bases short and J 6 bases short, with 6 bases between.